The 3 T cell receptor beta chains below come from one sample, sequenced in a study of PD-1 blockade in classical Hodgkin lymphoma. There was relapse after autologous stem cell transplantation in every patient, and there was variation in brentuximab vedotin exposure. Libraries were prepared by immunoSEQ multiplex PCR; TCRdb keeps only in-frame clonotypes and omits some of them. The table shows fewer than 75,000 clones, with more than 75% occurring only once. This specimen was peripheral blood mononuclear cells (PBMCs), taken before the second cycle of nivolumab. Every receptor here comes from a human donor with classical Hodgkin lymphoma.

The chain is built from TRBV30 and TRBJ1-4, with D possibly matching TRBD1 (5 bases). This CDR3 is 13 amino acids long. CDR1 and CDR2 (germline): GTSNPN, SVGIG (reference sequence). The V and J ends lost 6 bases and 4 bases respectively, with 12 bases between them. The chain's CDR3 is CACTLDNNEKLFF. The CDR3, as DNA: TGTGCCTGTACGTTGGACAATAATGAAAAACTGTTTTTT.

The V call is TRBV30, the J call TRBJ2-6, with a tentative D call TRBD1 (5 bases). This CDR3 is 16 amino acids long. V shed 2 bases and J shed 4 bases, with 15 bases lying between them. Per germline, CDR1 GTSNPN and CDR2 SVGIG (reference sequence). DNA of the CDR3: TGTGCCTGGAGTCCACCGACAGTTGCCGGGGCCAACGTCCTGACTTTC. Translated, it gives CAWSPPTVAGANVLTF.

CDR3 bases: TGTGCCTGGAGTGTAAAAACAGGGCCTTCCTACGAGCAGTACTTC. This sequence encodes CAWSVKTGPSYEQYF. The genes are TRBV30 and TRBJ2-7, with D tentatively TRBD1 (6 bases). V dropped 0 bases and J dropped 1 base, with 13 bases sitting between them. CDR1 is GTSNPN and CDR2 is SVGIG in the germline V gene (reference sequence). CDR3 length equals 15 residues.